A single sample gave rise to the 27 T cell receptor beta chains below, sequenced in a study of blood T cell repertoires in COVID-19. Profiling relied on immunoSEQ multiplex PCR, and the TCRdb table lists in-frame clones only, not all of them. The sample carries about 300,000 clones, more than 70% recorded once. Sample: peripheral blood. The source of these receptors is a woman aged 50 to 60 with acute or convalescent COVID-19.

The chain has TRBV6-1 and TRBJ1-3, with unresolved D. This CDR3 is 11 amino acids long. V was trimmed by 1 base and J by 8 bases, leaving 3 bases between them. Germline loops: CDR1 MNHNS, CDR2 SASEGT. The CDR3, as DNA: TGTGCCAGCAGTGAAGTCGACACCATATATTTT. Its translation: CASSEVDTIYF.

This clone appeared a few times. The chain joins TRBV27 to TRBJ1-6; tentative D call: TRBD1 (6 bases). The V and J ends lost 2 bases and 8 bases respectively, with 10 bases between them. The CDR3 is made up of 14 amino acids. Germline V CDR1 and CDR2: MNHEY, SMNVEV (reference sequence). DNA of the CDR3: TGTGCCAGCAGTTTAAAACAGGGTTATTCACCCCTCCACTTT. Its translation: CASSLKQGYSPLHF.

The chain is built from TRBV6-2 or TRBV6-3 and TRBJ2-2, with TRBD2 matching over 12 bases. Germline V gene sequence: CDR1 MNHEY, CDR2 SVGEGT. The CDR3 contains 17 residues. V was clipped by 6 bases and J by 3 bases; unmatched bases: 8. The CDR3 spells CASSPLGLAGDTGELFF. CDR3 in DNA: TGTGCCAGCAGCCCACTGGGACTAGCGGGCGACACCGGGGAGCTGTTTTTT.

This chain connects TRBV6-5 to TRBJ2-1, with 14 bases that match TRBD2. After removal of 7 bases from V and 7 bases from J, the junction contained 3 bases not matched to a gene. Germline V CDR1 and CDR2: MNHEY, SVGAGI. The CDR3 is made up of 14 amino acids. The CDR3 bases are TGTGCCAGCACGGGGACTAGCGGGAGTAATGAGCAGTTCTTC. It codes for CASTGTSGSNEQFF.

The chain uses TRBV28 and TRBJ1-4; TRBD1 is a possible D gene (5 bases). Germline CDR1 MDHEN, CDR2 SYDVKM. Trimming left V 5 bases short and J 4 bases short, with 11 bases between. This CDR3 spans 14 amino acids. The CDR3 protein is CASSGGVINEKLFF. CDR3 coding DNA: TGTGCCAGCAGTGGAGGGGTAATTAATGAAAAACTGTTTTTT.

The rearrangement joins TRBV18 to TRBJ1-2; 10 bases align to TRBD1. This CDR3 is built from 15 residues. The germline gives CDR1 KGHSH, CDR2 LQKENI. With V trimmed by 3 bases and J by 5 bases, 6 bases remained unmatched. CDR3 coding DNA: TGTGCCAGCTCACCCTATCCGGGACAGGGGTATGGCTACACCTTC. It translates to CASSPYPGQGYGYTF.

As for this clone: Other DNA sequences in the same sample also yield this CDR3. The rearrangement joins TRBV6-5 to TRBJ2-5, with 9 bases identical to TRBD1. This CDR3 is built from 12 residues. CDR1 and CDR2 from the germline V gene are MNHEY and SVGAGI. J gave up 5 bases and V 8 bases, and 3 bases lay outside the gene matches. This chain's CDR3 is CASGGQGETQYF. The CDR3 region has the DNA TGTGCCAGCGGGGGACAGGGTGAGACCCAGTACTTC.

This clone has just a few counts. V gene TRBV6-2 or TRBV6-3 combines with J gene TRBJ1-1, with D tentatively TRBD1 (6 bases). V lost 5 bases and J 2 bases, leaving 18 bases between the germline ends. Germline V CDR1 and CDR2: MNHEY, SVGEGT. The CDR3 is 16 residues long. The CDR3 is CASSLPTYRDNTEAFF. CDR3 nucleotides: TGTGCCAGCAGTCTCCCTACTTACAGGGATAACACTGAAGCTTTCTTT.

The chain recombines TRBV10-2 with TRBJ1-1; D gene uncertain. V was pared by 0 bases and J by 1 base, with 9 bases between. The CDR3 is 15 residues long. CDR1 and CDR2 from the germline V gene are WSHSY and SAAADI. In nucleotides, the CDR3 is TGCGCCAGCAGTGAGTCCACCCGCGGGAACACTGAAGCTTTCTTT. Its protein product is CASSESTRGNTEAFF.

This chain joins TRBV7-2 and TRBJ2-1; 8 bases align to TRBD2. Germline V gene lookup returns CDR1 SGHTA and CDR2 FQGNSA. V was clipped by 5 bases and J by 7 bases; unmatched bases: 10. This CDR3 region has 15 residues. The CDR3 sequence: CASSPQRETFNEQFF. The DNA for the CDR3 is TGTGCCAGCAGCCCGCAGCGGGAGACCTTTAATGAGCAGTTCTTC.

In this sample, this clone turned up a few times. This rearrangement joins TRBV6-2 or TRBV6-3 to TRBJ2-5, with D perhaps TRBD2 (6 bases). Deletions cut 6 bases from V and 5 bases from J, with 25 bases between. The CDR3 loop spans 17 amino acids. Germline V lookup: CDR1 MNHEY, CDR2 SVGEGT. The CDR3 nucleotides are TGTGCCAGCAGCCCCCGCCCGGGGGTCGGCGAATGGGAGACCCAGTACTTC. Its translation: CASSPRPGVGEWETQYF.

This clone was observed a single time. Here the CDR3 reads CASSQGSNQPQHF. In nucleotides, the CDR3 is TGTGCCAGCAGCCAGGGGAGCAATCAGCCCCAGCATTTT. This chain joins TRBV6-6 and TRBJ1-5; D possibly corresponds to TRBD1 (6 bases). Germline CDR1 is MNHNY and CDR2 is SVGAGI (reference sequence). The CDR3 is 13 residues long. V gave up 6 bases and J gave up 1 base, with 7 bases separating them.

In this sample, this clone turned up a few times. The rearrangement joins TRBV6-2 or TRBV6-3 to TRBJ2-7; D gene unclear. CDR1 and CDR2 (germline): MNHEY, SVGEGT. V lost 2 bases and J 2 bases, leaving 7 bases between the germline ends. The CDR3 totals 13 residues. The DNA of the CDR3 is TGTGCCAGCAGTTACGTGGGCGCCTACGAGCAGTACTTC. It translates to CASSYVGAYEQYF.

This chain connects TRBV10-1 to TRBJ2-2, with D maybe TRBD1 (5 bases). This CDR3 contains 15 residues. V dropped 2 bases and J dropped 0 bases, with 7 bases sitting between them. Germline lookup yields CDR1 WNHNN and CDR2 SYGVQD (reference sequence). The CDR3 nucleotides read TGCGCCAGCAGTGAGCAGGGCTCGAACACCGGGGAGCTGTTTTTT. Protein sequence: CASSEQGSNTGELFF.

In this sample, this clone turned up once. A read error may account for a junction end that differs from germline. The genes are TRBV10-3 and TRBJ1-1, with D hard to call. Per the germline V gene, CDR1 is ENHRY and CDR2 is SYGVKD. The CDR3 is 13 residues long. CDR3 nucleotide sequence: TGTGCCATCAATGAGGGAGCGAACACTGAAGCTTTCTTT. This gives the protein CAINEGANTEAFF.

Points on this clone: Other DNA sequences in the sample encode the same CDR3. CDR3 sequence: CASSYGTGGTEAFF. CDR3 sequence (DNA): TGTGCCAGCAGTTACGGGACAGGGGGCACTGAAGCTTTCTTT. The chain recombines TRBV6-5 with TRBJ1-1, with 11 bases matching TRBD1. The CDR3 consists of 14 residues. V was pared by 2 bases and J by 4 bases, with 0 bases of the junction left unmatched. Germline lookup yields CDR1 MNHEY and CDR2 SVGAGI.

The chain uses TRBV30 and TRBJ1-1; possibly TRBD1 for D (5 bases). The V end lost 6 bases, the J end lost 2 bases, and 16 bases lay between the germline ends. From germline, CDR1 is GTSNPN and CDR2 SVGIG (reference sequence). CDR3 length: 14 residues. The CDR3 sequence is CACHPGHQNTEAFF. The CDR3 DNA follows: TGTGCCTGCCACCCTGGACACCAAAACACTGAAGCTTTCTTT. The whole variable domain, filled in from reference TRBV30 and TRBJ1-1, reads SQTIHQWPATLVQPVGSPLSLECTVEGTSNPNLYWYRQAAGRGLQLLFYSVGIGQISSEVPQNLSASRPQDRQFILSSKKLLLSDSGFYLCACHPGHQNTEAFFGQGTRLTVV.

This clone has more than one count but fewer than ten. The chain combines TRBV6-5 with TRBJ1-4; D unclear. The germline gives CDR1 MNHEY, CDR2 SVGAGI. With 5 bases removed from V and 6 bases from J, the gap between germline ends came to 16 bases. The CDR3 sequence is 15 residues long. CDR3 bases: TGTGCCAGCAGTCGGACGAGGGTGGCGGATGAAAAACTGTTTTTT. Translating it yields CASSRTRVADEKLFF.

The rearrangement joins TRBV5-1 to TRBJ1-4, with 8 bases that match TRBD1. The CDR3 length is 15 residues. The V gene's germline CDR1 is SGHRS and CDR2 YFSETQ. The V gene end was trimmed by 2 bases and the J gene end by 1 base; junction bases not matched to a gene: 1. For the CDR3, the DNA is TGCGCCAGCAGCTTCACAGGGGGAACTAATGAAAAACTGTTTTTT. Protein product: CASSFTGGTNEKLFF.

The CDR3 protein is CASSVVRLAGGGRDTQYF. The DNA for the CDR3 is TGTGCCAGCAGCGTAGTGAGACTAGCGGGAGGGGGCAGGGATACGCAGTATTTT. The rearrangement uses TRBV9 and TRBJ2-3, with 14 bases matching TRBD2. The germline V gene has CDR1 SGDLS and CDR2 YYNGEE. CDR3 length: 18 residues. V dropped 0 bases and J dropped 6; count of bases not matched to a gene: 9.

The V call is TRBV3-1 (or the pseudogene TRBV3-2), the J call TRBJ1-1; TRBD1 matches 10 bases. The germline gives CDR1 LGHDT, CDR2 YNNKEL (reference sequence). The CDR3 has 14 amino acids. After removal of 5 bases from V and 5 bases from J, the junction contained 5 bases not matched to a gene. CDR3 DNA sequence: TGTGCCAGCAGCTCGACAGGGGGCGGAACTGAAGCTTTCTTT. This gives the protein CASSSTGGGTEAFF.

V and J are TRBV27 and TRBJ1-5; tentatively, D is TRBD1 (6 bases). The V gene lost 5 bases and the J gene lost 4 bases, with 18 bases spanning the gap. Germline CDR1 MNHEY, CDR2 SMNVEV (reference sequence). The CDR3 contains 16 residues. This chain's CDR3 is CASSPLLRDKNQPQHF. The CDR3, as DNA: TGTGCCAGCAGTCCACTCCTCCGGGACAAAAATCAGCCCCAGCATTTT.

The V and J genes are TRBV3-1 (or the pseudogene TRBV3-2) and TRBJ2-2, with unresolved D. CDR3 length: 12 residues. The V end was cut by 4 bases, the J end by 6 bases, with 6 bases between. The V gene's germline CDR1 is LGHDT and CDR2 YNNKEL (reference sequence). The CDR3, as DNA: TGTGCCAGCAGCCCCATTTCCGGGGAGCTGTTTTTT. This translates into CASSPISGELFF.

This clone has just a few counts. V is TRBV11-2 and J is TRBJ2-7; a possible D gene is TRBD1 (6 bases). Germline V gene lookup returns CDR1 SGHAT and CDR2 FQNNGV. The CDR3 is 13 amino acids. V was pared by 4 bases and J by 4 bases, with 11 bases between. CDR3 sequence (DNA): TGTGCCAGCAGCTCACTTAGGGGGTACGAGCAGTACTTC. It codes for CASSSLRGYEQYF.

The rearrangement links TRBV3-1 (or the pseudogene TRBV3-2) to TRBJ1-5; no definite D call. V was pared by 1 base and J by 0 bases, with 4 bases between. From germline, CDR1 is LGHDT and CDR2 YNNKEL (reference sequence). This CDR3 region has 14 residues. The CDR3: CASSQVISNQPQHF. The CDR3 bases are TGTGCCAGCAGCCAAGTTATTAGCAATCAGCCCCAGCATTTT.

This clone appeared a few times. The chain combines TRBV30 with TRBJ1-2; D ambiguous. CDR3 length: 13 residues. Germline assignment: CDR1 GTSNPN and CDR2 SVGIG (reference sequence). V was pared by 8 bases and J by 0 bases, with 13 bases between. This CDR3 is CASLLGANYGYTF. The CDR3 coding sequence is TGTGCCAGCCTACTTGGTGCTAACTATGGCTACACCTTC.

The genes are TRBV9 and TRBJ2-5, with 11 bases aligning to TRBD2. V lost 4 bases to trimming and J lost 4 bases; unmatched junction nucleotides: 12. The CDR3 has 17 amino acids. In germline, CDR1 is SGDLS, CDR2 YYNGEE. The CDR3 reads CASSTATSGSRRETQYF. CDR3 nucleotides: TGTGCCAGCAGCACCGCCACTAGCGGGAGTAGGAGAGAGACCCAGTACTTC.